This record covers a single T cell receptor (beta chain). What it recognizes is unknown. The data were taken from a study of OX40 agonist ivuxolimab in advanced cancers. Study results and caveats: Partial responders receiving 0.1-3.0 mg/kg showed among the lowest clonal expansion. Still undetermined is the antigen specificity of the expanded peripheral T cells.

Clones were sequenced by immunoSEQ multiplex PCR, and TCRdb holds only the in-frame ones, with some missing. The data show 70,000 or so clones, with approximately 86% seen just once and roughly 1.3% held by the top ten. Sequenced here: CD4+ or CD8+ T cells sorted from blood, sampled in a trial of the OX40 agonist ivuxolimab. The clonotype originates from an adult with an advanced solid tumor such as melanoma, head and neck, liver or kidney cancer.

CDR3 DNA: TGTGCCAGCACAAAAGGGATGGTGGAGACCCAGTACTTC. Its translation: CASTKGMVETQYF. This chain uses TRBV2 with TRBJ2-5; D gene unclear. Germline-derived CDR1 and CDR2 are SNHLY and FYNNEI. The CDR3 runs 13 residues. V lost 7 bases and J lost 5, with 14 bases in between.